The 13 T cell receptor beta chains in this list originate from one sample, sequenced in a study of T cells in Graves' hyperthyroidism and ophthalmopathy. From RNA transcripts, TCR beta CDR3 regions were amplified. The HTBI set primed first-round TCR CDR3 RT-PCR. TCRdb reprocessed the multiplex PCR reads with MiXCR, giving one entry per CDR3 protein. The profile shows about 500,000 distinct CDR3 sequences, around an eighth of them singletons. Sequencing was performed on blood. The receptors were gathered from a woman under 30 with Graves' hyperthyroidism.

This clonotype was observed at least ten times. The genes are TRBV12-3 or TRBV12-4 and TRBJ1-2; TRBD1 might be the D (5 bases). Trimming pared 4 bases from V and 5 bases from J, leaving 20 bases between. There are 16 residues in the CDR3. This chain's CDR3 is CASSSMTGTEIYGYTF. The CDR3 bases are TGTGCCAGCAGTTCGATGACCGGGACGGAAATTTATGGCTACACCTTC.

This clonotype has ten or more counts. A read error may account for a junction end that differs from germline. V gene TRBV10-2 combines with J gene TRBJ2-1, with 13 bases lining up with TRBD2. Germline-derived CDR1 and CDR2 are WSHSY and SAAADI. CDR3 length equals 15 residues. CDR3 sequence: CASSVGLAGVNEQFF. The CDR3, as DNA: TGTGCCAGCAGTGTTGGACTAGCGGGAGTCAATGAGCAGTTCTTC.

This clonotype occurred many times. The chain couples TRBV29-1 to TRBJ2-3; TRBD2 matches 7 bases. CDR3 length equals 14 residues. The germline V gene has CDR1 SQVTM and CDR2 ANQGSEA. V gave up 4 bases and J gave up 5 bases; unmatched junction bases: 9. The CDR3: CSVAVGGMQDTQYF. CDR3 coding DNA: TGCAGCGTTGCCGTGGGAGGGATGCAAGATACGCAGTATTTT.

This clonotype was seen a few times. The chain recombines TRBV7-9 with TRBJ1-6, with no clear D. The CDR3 has 14 residues. Germline V CDR1 and CDR2: SEHNR, FQNEAQ (reference sequence). The ends were cut back, 8 bases at V and 12 bases at J, with 20 bases in the middle. The CDR3 is CASAPKGPYLPLHF. The DNA for the CDR3 is TGTGCCAGCGCTCCGAAGGGTCCATACTTACCCCTCCACTTT.

This clonotype was found many times. The chain's CDR3 is CAINPGTGDEQFF. The CDR3 DNA follows: TGTGCCATCAACCCCGGGACAGGGGATGAGCAGTTCTTC. The gene calls are TRBV10-3 and TRBJ2-1, with 10 nucleotides matching TRBD1. This CDR3 is 13 amino acids long. V shed 7 bases, J shed 8 bases, and the junction held 5 bases outside the gene matches. Germline values: CDR1 ENHRY, CDR2 SYGVKD.

This clonotype was seen at least ten times. The chain links TRBV19 to TRBJ2-7; the D gene is possibly TRBD1 (6 bases). This CDR3 region has 14 residues. Germline CDR1 reads LNHDA; CDR2 reads SQIVND (reference sequence). Between the trimmed V and J ends, which lost 5 bases and 3 bases, there was a span of 14 bases. The CDR3 nucleotides are TGTGCCAGTAGTGTCCGGGACAAGGTCTACGAGCAGTACTTC. Translation: CASSVRDKVYEQYF.

There are many counts of this clonotype. The gene calls are TRBV11-2 and TRBJ1-2; D gene ambiguous. In germline, CDR1 is SGHAT, CDR2 FQNNGV. The CDR3 consists of 12 residues. The V gene lost 4 bases and the J gene lost 2 bases, with 5 bases spanning the gap. The CDR3 spells CASSSENYGYTF. In DNA form, the CDR3 reads TGTGCCAGCAGCTCAGAAAACTATGGCTACACCTTC.

Details on this clonotype: The CDR3 end shows no conserved phenylalanine or tryptophan, and so a read error is likely. No DNA is shown, since the ends of the CDR3 on it are uncertain; the CDR3 is the one TCRdb lists. The chain is built from TRBV20-1 and TRBJ1-5; the listed D gene, TRBD1, was not tested against the DNA. Germline CDR1 is DFQATT and CDR2 is SNEGSKA (reference sequence). Inclusive of both ends, the CDR3 amounts to 16 amino acids. The CDR3 reads CSASNPQGAPYQPPHV.

This clonotype was observed at least ten times. J is TRBJ1-5 and V is TRBV12-3 or TRBV12-4; D is uncertain. Trimming pared 8 bases from V and 0 bases from J, leaving 11 bases between. CDR3 length: 14 residues. The CDR3 region has the DNA TGTGCCAGCTCCAGTGGGGATAGCAATCAGCCCCAGCATTTT. This sequence encodes CASSSGDSNQPQHF.

This clonotype was found a few times. This chain uses TRBV7-9 with TRBJ1-1; 7 bases align to TRBD1. This CDR3 has 17 amino acids. The germline CDR1 and CDR2 sequences are SEHNR and FQNEAQ (reference sequence). V gave up 6 bases and J gave up 4 bases; unmatched junction bases: 17. The CDR3 spells CASRDPVGVRGGTEAFF. The CDR3 region has the DNA TGTGCCAGCAGGGACCCCGTTGGAGTCAGGGGGGGCACTGAAGCTTTCTTT.

A remark on this clonotype: Given a much more abundant clone one base away, this may be a read error. Likely a read error: the CDR3 ends without its conserved phenylalanine or tryptophan. The CDR3 protein is CASSQAGVYNEQFL. The CDR3 DNA is TGTGCCAGCAGCCAAGCAGGCGTTTACAATGAGCAGTTCCTC. The chain couples TRBV2 to TRBJ2-1; D gene ambiguous. Germline CDR1 reads SNHLY; CDR2 reads FYNNEI. The CDR3 is 14 amino acids. Trimming pared 6 bases from V and 4 bases from J, leaving 13 bases between.

In its sample, this clonotype was seen many times. The chain joins TRBV20-1 to TRBJ1-2, with D uncertain. Per the germline V gene, CDR1 is DFQATT and CDR2 is SNEGSKA (reference sequence). This CDR3 region has 14 residues. V shed 0 bases and J shed 2 bases, with 10 bases lying between them. The CDR3 reads CSARDQNSNYGYTF. For the CDR3, the DNA is TGCAGTGCTAGAGATCAAAACAGCAACTATGGCTACACCTTC.

This clonotype was found a few times. The gene calls are TRBV14 and TRBJ2-2, with 9 nucleotides matching TRBD1. Losses at the gene ends were 0 bases for V and 6 bases for J; bases not matched to a gene: 5. The CDR3 contains 16 residues. Germline-derived CDR1 and CDR2 are SGHDN and FVKESK. The CDR3 coding sequence is TGTGCCAGCAGCCAAGAACAGGGGGCTCTGGCCGGGGAGCTGTTTTTT. This translates into CASSQEQGALAGELFF.